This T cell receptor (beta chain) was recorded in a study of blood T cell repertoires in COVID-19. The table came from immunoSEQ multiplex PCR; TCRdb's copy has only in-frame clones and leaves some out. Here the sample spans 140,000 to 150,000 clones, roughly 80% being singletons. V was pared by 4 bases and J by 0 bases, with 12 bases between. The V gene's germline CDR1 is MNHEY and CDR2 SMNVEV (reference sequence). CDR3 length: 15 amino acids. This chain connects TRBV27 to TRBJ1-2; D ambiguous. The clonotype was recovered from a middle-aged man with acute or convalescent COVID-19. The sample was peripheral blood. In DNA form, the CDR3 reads TGTGCCAGCAGTTCGGGTGTGAACGCTAACTATGGCTACACCTTC. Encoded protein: CASSSGVNANYGYTF.